Following are 23 T cell receptor beta chains from one sample sequenced in a study of cytomegalovirus exposure and HLA in healthy donors. In the PCR, 60 Vbeta and 13 Jbeta primers were used. Generated by immunoSEQ multiplex PCR, the TCRdb table keeps only in-frame clones and is missing some. This sample has about 130,000 clones; roughly four fifths occur once, and the top ten carry approximately 3.9%. Material: PBMCs. The receptors stem from a woman in her 50s in good health and CMV-seropositive.

This sequence joins TRBV11-3 and TRBJ2-3; TRBD2 matches 11 bases. Germline CDR1 and CDR2: SGHNT and YENEEA. The CDR3 is 17 amino acids. V was clipped by 1 base and J by 2 bases; unmatched bases: 5. The CDR3 nucleotides are TGTGCCAGCAGCTTAGGTAGCGGGGGGGTCCACACAGATACGCAGTATTTT. This encodes CASSLGSGGVHTDTQYF.

V usage is TRBV27 and J usage is TRBJ1-2; TRBD1 is a possible D gene (6 bases). The V gene's germline CDR1 is MNHEY and CDR2 SMNVEV (reference sequence). This CDR3 is 12 amino acids long. V was shortened by 5 bases and J by 6 bases, with 10 bases between the two germline ends. The CDR3 is CASSLQGDGYTF. CDR3 in DNA: TGTGCCAGCAGTCTACAGGGTGATGGCTACACCTTC.

This clone was observed a single time. This chain links TRBV9 with TRBJ2-1; D is undetermined. The CDR3 has 13 residues. Germline V gene sequence: CDR1 SGDLS, CDR2 YYNGEE. V was pared by 1 base and J by 7 bases, with 9 bases between. CDR3 protein: CASSVWQTNEQFF. The CDR3 DNA sequence: TGTGCCAGCAGCGTATGGCAGACAAATGAGCAGTTCTTC.

This chain uses TRBV2 with TRBJ2-7; a weak D match, TRBD1 (5 bases). The V end lost 6 bases, the J end lost 1 base, and 7 bases lay between the germline ends. There are 12 residues in the CDR3. In germline, CDR1 is SNHLY, CDR2 FYNNEI. The DNA of the CDR3 is TGTGCCAGCAGAGCAGGGTCCTACGAGCAGTACTTC. Translating gives CASRAGSYEQYF.

The chain uses TRBV7-9 and TRBJ2-3, with 12 bases aligning to TRBD2. CDR1 is SEHNR, CDR2 FQNEAQ, per germline (reference sequence). The CDR3 length is 16 residues. Trimming cost V 5 bases and J 0 bases; bases outside gene matches: 3. The CDR3 nucleotides read TGTGCCAGCAGCACCGGGACTAGCGGGAGCACAGATACGCAGTATTTT. Protein sequence: CASSTGTSGSTDTQYF.

This clone was observed a handful of times. V and J are TRBV7-9 and TRBJ2-7; a weak D match, TRBD2 (5 bases). Between the trimmed V and J ends, which lost 1 base and 3 bases, there was a span of 10 bases. The CDR3 covers 14 residues. Per germline, CDR1 SEHNR and CDR2 FQNEAQ (reference sequence). Here the CDR3 reads CASSLGDAGYEQYF. In DNA form, the CDR3 reads TGTGCCAGCAGCTTAGGGGATGCGGGCTACGAGCAGTACTTC.

CDR3 region: CASSEDRGYYGYTF. As DNA, the CDR3 is TGTGCCAGCAGTGAGGACAGGGGATACTATGGCTACACCTTC. The gene calls are TRBV6-1 and TRBJ1-2; 9 bases match TRBD1. Germline V gene lookup returns CDR1 MNHNS and CDR2 SASEGT. The CDR3 is 14 residues long. The trim removed 3 bases at V and 3 bases at J, leaving 2 bases unmatched.

The chain employs TRBV7-2 and TRBJ1-5, with a weak D call TRBD1 (5 bases). This CDR3 spans 15 amino acids. Deletions cut 0 bases from V and 4 bases from J, with 10 bases between. CDR1 is SGHTA, CDR2 FQGNSA, per germline. The chain's CDR3 is CASSLAGALNQPQHF. In DNA, the CDR3 is TGTGCCAGCAGCTTAGCTGGGGCCCTAAATCAGCCCCAGCATTTT.

This clone was recorded a few times. V gene TRBV7-2 combines with J gene TRBJ2-1; 10 bases line up with TRBD2. The V gene end was trimmed by 5 bases and the J gene end by 8 bases; junction bases not matched to a gene: 21. Germline CDR1 and CDR2: SGHTA and FQGNSA. This CDR3 spans 19 amino acids. CDR3 amino acids: CASSPSLRAGGPVGYEQFF. The CDR3, as DNA: TGTGCCAGCAGCCCCTCGTTGCGAGCGGGGGGGCCGGTAGGCTATGAGCAGTTCTTC.

V usage is TRBV2 and J usage is TRBJ1-6; TRBD1 agrees at 11 bases. The CDR3 is 16 residues long. With 7 bases clipped from V and 9 bases from J, the junction kept 11 bases outside the gene matches. Germline CDR1 SNHLY, CDR2 FYNNEI. The CDR3 region has the DNA TGTGCCAGCAACGAAATGGGACAGGGGGTTGCTTCACCCCTCCACTTT. Protein sequence: CASNEMGQGVASPLHF. The variable domain in full, completed from reference TRBV2 and TRBJ1-6, reads EPEVTQTPSHQVTQMGQEVILRCVPISNHLYFYWYRQILGQKVEFLVSFYNNEISEKSEIFDDQFSVERPDGSNFTLKIRSTKLEDSAMYFCASNEMGQGVASPLHFGNGTRLTVT.

V is TRBV2 and J is TRBJ1-1; the D gene is possibly TRBD1 (5 bases). V was pared by 4 bases and J by 2 bases, with 14 bases between. Germline values: CDR1 SNHLY, CDR2 FYNNEI. The CDR3 is 15 residues long. CDR3 bases: TGTGCCAGCAGTGTGCGAACCGGGGGAAACACTGAAGCTTTCTTT. It yields the protein CASSVRTGGNTEAFF.

The table lists this clone with a few counts. This chain links TRBV6-6 with TRBJ1-5; TRBD1 agrees at 7 bases. This CDR3 has 14 amino acids. CDR1 and CDR2 from the germline V gene are MNHNY and SVGAGI (reference sequence). V was pared by 2 bases and J by 4 bases, with 2 bases of the junction left unmatched. DNA for the CDR3: TGTGCCAGCAGTTACCTACAGGGGAATCAGCCCCAGCATTTT. Translated: CASSYLQGNQPQHF.

V usage is TRBV4-1 and J usage is TRBJ1-1; D is possibly TRBD1 (5 bases). The V end lost 0 bases, the J end lost 0 bases, and 17 bases lay between the germline ends. This CDR3 has 18 residues. Germline CDR1 and CDR2: MGHRA and YSYEKL. This chain's CDR3 is CASSQEGGRQNMNTEAFF. Written as DNA, the CDR3 is TGCGCCAGCAGCCAAGAGGGTGGCCGACAGAACATGAACACTGAAGCTTTCTTT.

The gene calls are TRBV5-6 and TRBJ1-5, with 10 bases aligning to TRBD1. Trimming at V came to 4 bases and at J to 3 bases, leaving 4 bases not matched to a gene. In germline, CDR1 is SGHDT, CDR2 YYEEEE. The CDR3 has 15 amino acids. The CDR3 loop reads CASSPGTGDNQPQHF. As DNA, the CDR3 is TGTGCCAGCAGCCCCGGGACAGGGGACAATCAGCCCCAGCATTTT.

CDR3 sequence reads: CASSVTGLVNTGELFF. CDR3 nucleotide sequence: TGTGCCAGCAGCGTAACGGGACTAGTGAACACCGGGGAGCTGTTTTTT. The rearrangement links TRBV9 to TRBJ2-2; 8 nucleotides agree with TRBD2. The ends lost 1 base at V and 1 base at J; junction bases unmatched: 3. The CDR3 runs to 16 residues. CDR1 SGDLS and CDR2 YYNGEE come from the germline V gene.

This chain links TRBV2 with TRBJ2-2; D perhaps matches TRBD2 (5 bases). With 6 bases removed from V and 4 bases from J, the gap between germline ends came to 6 bases. Germline values: CDR1 SNHLY, CDR2 FYNNEI. This CDR3 contains 12 residues. Written as DNA, the CDR3 is TGTGCCAGCAGAGCGGTCACCGGGGAGCTGTTTTTT. This translates into CASRAVTGELFF.

This sequence joins TRBV27 and TRBJ2-7, with 7 bases lining up with TRBD2. Germline V gene lookup returns CDR1 MNHEY and CDR2 SMNVEV (reference sequence). The CDR3 extends over 16 amino acids. The J segment lost 0 bases and the V segment lost 5 bases, leaving 10 bases of the junction unmatched. CDR3 sequence (DNA): TGTGCCAGCAGTCGGGGGGTAGGAGCCATCTCCTACGAGCAGTACTTC. This gives the protein CASSRGVGAISYEQYF.

CDR3 protein: CASSTPGLAGDRTDTQYF. The CDR3 DNA reads as TGCGCCAGCAGTACCCCCGGACTAGCGGGGGATCGCACAGATACGCAGTATTTT. V gene TRBV23-1 combines with J gene TRBJ2-3; 13 positions agree with TRBD2. TRBV23-1 is an ORF for which the function is uncertain. The CDR3 is 18 amino acids. The trim removed 5 bases at V and 1 base at J, leaving 9 bases unmatched.

This rearrangement joins TRBV6-1 to TRBJ2-7; 9 nucleotides match TRBD1. V lost 10 bases to trimming and J lost 9 bases; unmatched junction nucleotides: 16. The CDR3 contains 14 residues. Germline V gene data show CDR1 as MNHNS and CDR2 as SASEGT. The DNA of the CDR3 is TGTGCCACTTTCCTTACCGGGACAGGGAGGGGGCAGTACTTC. Translation gives CATFLTGTGRGQYF.

The chain is built from TRBV7-9 and TRBJ1-6; TRBD1 matches at 8 bases. The CDR3 is 14 residues long. V shed 1 base, J shed 9 bases, and the junction held 2 bases outside the gene matches. Germline V gene sequence: CDR1 SEHNR, CDR2 FQNEAQ (reference sequence). CDR3 bases: TGTGCCAGCAGCTTAGAGGACAGGGCTTCACCCCTCCACTTT. This codes for CASSLEDRASPLHF.

CDR3 bases: TGTGCCAGCTCACCAGGGACAGAGGGGTTCCATGAGCAGTTCTTC. This gives the protein CASSPGTEGFHEQFF. V gene TRBV18 combines with J gene TRBJ2-1; 7 positions agree with TRBD1. Trimming at V came to 2 bases and at J to 8 bases, leaving 9 bases not matched to a gene. The V gene's germline CDR1 is KGHSH and CDR2 LQKENI. There are 15 residues in the CDR3.

The V call is TRBV7-9, the J call TRBJ1-5; D may be TRBD1 (6 bases). Germline V gene lookup returns CDR1 SEHNR and CDR2 FQNEAQ (reference sequence). With 5 bases removed from V and 2 bases from J, the gap between germline ends came to 13 bases. This CDR3 has 15 residues. This CDR3 is CASSATDSGNQPQHF. CDR3 in DNA: TGTGCCAGCAGCGCGACGGACAGTGGCAATCAGCCCCAGCATTTT.

The chain links TRBV6-5 to TRBJ1-1, with D possibly TRBD1 on 6 matching bases. Trimming pared 6 bases from V and 5 bases from J, leaving 13 bases between. This CDR3 is built from 13 residues. Germline V gene data show CDR1 as MNHEY and CDR2 as SVGAGI. CDR3 nucleotide sequence: TGTGCCAGCAGCAGAAACAGGGTGACTGAAGCTTTCTTT. It yields the protein CASSRNRVTEAFF.